This T cell receptor (beta chain) was profiled in a study of T cell repertoires in cytomegalovirus infection. General study findings and limits: It was HLA-C-restricted CMV-specific TCR beta clonotypes that dominated the response ex vivo.

Notes on this clonotype: Antigen: not known.

Using its own MiXCR run on the reads, TCRdb lists one record per CDR3 protein. The data hold 200,000 to 300,000 distinct CDR3 sequences, with approximately 14% observed a single time. Input material: PBMCs. The TCR was taken from a human donor in good health (CMV status not recorded). Some clones in this sample may be carry-over from other donors' samples.

CDR3 DNA: TGTGCCATCAGTGATGGGGACCCGGGAGGCTACACCTTC. Translating it yields CAISDGDPGGYTF. The chain carries TRBV10-3 and TRBJ1-2; D possibly corresponds to TRBD1 (5 bases). The CDR3 has 13 amino acids. Trimming removed 3 bases from V and 8 bases from J, with 13 bases in between. Germline CDR1 and CDR2: ENHRY and SYGVKD.